This TCR beta chain was identified in a study of metastatic and nonmetastatic thyroid tumors. Study-wide context: Where malignant and benign thyroid patients were concerned, repertoires were compared across blood and tumor or nodule tissue.

Study results and limitations: As reported, TCR beta diversity in blood and tumor was significantly higher in malignant thyroid tumors than in benign nodules.

Every patient was untreated before thyroid surgery. On this clone itself: Its matching antigen is unknown.

Between the trimmed V and J ends, which lost 6 bases and 6 bases, there was a span of 16 bases. This CDR3 comprises 14 residues. TCRdb re-called the PCR reads with MiXCR. The sample contains 2,000 or so clones, about 40% of which appear only once. Material for sequencing was adjacent normal tissue. The chain couples TRBV12-3 or TRBV12-4 to TRBJ2-3, with a possible D match to TRBD2 (6 bases). The sequence was collected from a female donor with papillary thyroid cancer or a benign thyroid nodule (not recorded which). Some clones in this sample may be carry-over from other donors' samples. The CDR3 DNA follows: TGTGCCAGCAGCCAAGTACTAGCTCTGGATACGCAGTATTTT. Translating gives CASSQVLALDTQYF.